This T cell receptor (beta chain) originates from a study of identical twins (dated by TCRdb to 2016 to 2017). As for the study more broadly: The study deep-sequenced TCR alpha and beta repertoires from monozygotic twins, unrelated adults of various ages and cord blood to test whether fetal clonotypes persist. To rule out contamination, the twin experiments were replicated at different times with different library preparation protocols. Overall study results and their limits: Abundant cord blood beta clonotypes had fewer insertions, young adult naive repertoires showed a similar but weaker trend, and memory repertoires showed no such trend. Zero-insertion analyses could be partly confounded by invariant T cells such as MAIT and iNKT, although diverse VJ usage argued against such confounding for most clonotypes. A weaker excess of twin sharing was found in beta out-of-frame sequences because the signal-to-noise ratio was lowered by fewer shared sequences. Out-of-frame TCR alpha sharing in monozygotic twins was systematically underestimated by recombination models, whereas sharing between unrelated individuals was in agreement with the recombination models. Conclusions relied on cross-sectional statistical analysis, since the same donors could not be followed over many years. Compared with coincidental sharing between unrelated individuals, out-of-frame TCR alpha sequences shared between twins showed an excess of sequences with low generation probability.

Library preparation used 5' RACE. Sequenced using an Illumina HiSeq 2000. A universal primer binding site was added through template switching, and the final cDNA carried a unique molecular identifier so that TCR cDNA molecules could be counted accurately. Specific primers in the conserved constant-segment region were used to synthesize first-strand cDNA for the TCR alpha and beta chains. To control for contamination, every cDNA library carried two barcodes: a SMART-Mk sample barcode plus Illumina barcodes. TruSeq adapter sequences along with Illumina sample barcodes were introduced in two successive PCR steps. Sequencing of the TCR alpha and beta cDNA libraries was done on the Illumina HiSeq platform using custom primers. For the original study's pipeline: MiGEC was used to process raw reads and extract unique molecular identifiers, and MiXCR was used to find CDR3 positions. Recombination models were inferred per individual with the repgenHMM and IGoR tools using an EM algorithm. Shared clonotypes were analyzed with the tcR package in R, and sharing was normalized by the product of cloneset sizes. To study raw recombination without the effects of thymic and clonal selection, out-of-frame nonproductive sequences were analyzed. In-frame beta chains were kept once TCRdb had trimmed the public reads at Q25 with fastp and called clones with MiXCR. Here each entry gathers all rows of one CDR3 protein and keeps the most common genes and DNA. None of the V and J calls come from the authors' own analysis; TCRdb made them. This sample comprises around 960,000 distinct CDR3 sequences, 9% to 15% of them detected only once. Together, the top ten hold around 1.6% of the sample.

Every donor in the study was a healthy Caucasian. Three pairs of female monozygotic twins, all aged roughly 18 to 30 years, were included in the twin cohort. Peripheral blood mononuclear cells were used as the source from which RNA for TCR libraries was isolated. This clonotype turned up a few times. Its cognate antigen has yet to be identified. Base qualities are not recorded, but no much larger clone differs from it by a single base. Spanning cysteine to phenylalanine, the CDR3 consists of 16 amino acids. The CDR3 DNA has 48 bases and is translated from base 1. Reading the germline V gene gives CDR1 MDHEN and CDR2 SYDVKM. V loses 2 bases of germline sequence and J loses 0 bases, and the interval between the two ends is 14 bases. The sample was also reused in another study, on yellow fever vaccine responses in identical twins. The second study reports: According to the authors, in identical twins the way T cells responded to vaccination appeared partly convergent and partly personalized. The study precisely tracked vaccine-responding T cell clones in identical twins.

The chain employs TRBV28 and TRBJ2-7; the best D guess is TRBD2, with 6 bases matching. The sequenced material came from PBMCs. The clonotype was recovered from a woman aged 18-30 years in good health. The bases are TGTGCCAGCAGTTTAGGAGGGGAGGCTATCTCCTACGAGCAGTACTTC. Its product reads: CASSLGGEAISYEQYF.